A single sample is the source of the 22 T cell receptor beta chains below, sequenced in a study of identical twins. TCRdb ran MiXCR on the 5' RACE reads and lists one entry per CDR3 protein. This sample has 200,000 to 300,000 distinct CDR3 sequences, with over 9.5% found just once. The sample consisted of memory T cells sorted from blood. All receptors derive from a man aged 45-65 years in good health.

V gene TRBV29-1 combines with J gene TRBJ2-7; D is perhaps TRBD2 (6 bases). The CDR3 contains 14 residues. Trimming removed 0 bases from V and 2 bases from J, with 11 bases in between. The V gene's germline CDR1 is SQVTM and CDR2 ANQGSEA. This chain's CDR3 is CSVEDHSGTYEQYF. CDR3 nucleotides: TGCAGCGTTGAAGATCATAGCGGAACCTACGAGCAGTACTTC.

This chain connects TRBV5-1 to TRBJ2-5; tentatively, D is TRBD2 (7 bases). Germline CDR1 is SGHRS and CDR2 is YFSETQ. The CDR3 sequence is 15 residues long. Trimming removed 5 bases from V and 4 bases from J, with 18 bases in between. In nucleotides, the CDR3 is TGCGCCAGCAGTAGGGGGGGGTCGAGAGGAGAGACCCAGTACTTC. Its protein is CASSRGGSRGETQYF. Variable domain in full (rest from reference TRBV5-1 and TRBJ2-5): KAGVTQTPRYLIKTRGQQVTLSCSPISGHRSVSWYQQTPGQGLQFLFEYFSETQRNKGNFPGRFSGRQFSNSRSEMNVSTLELGDSALYLCASSRGGSRGETQYFGPGTRLLVL.

The V and J genes are TRBV5-1 and TRBJ2-7, with 10 bases that match TRBD2. Germline CDR1 is SGHRS and CDR2 is YFSETQ. V dropped 0 bases and J dropped 2; count of bases not matched to a gene: 8. There are 17 residues in the CDR3. CDR3 amino acids: CASSLDVSGGPAYEQYF. For the CDR3, the DNA is TGCGCCAGCAGCTTGGATGTTAGCGGGGGGCCTGCCTACGAGCAGTACTTC.

This clonotype was seen only a few times. This sequence joins TRBV5-1 and TRBJ2-7; weak D call: TRBD1 (6 bases). CDR1 and CDR2 (germline): SGHRS, YFSETQ. The CDR3 is made up of 12 amino acids. V gave up 4 bases and J gave up 4 bases, with 9 bases separating them. This chain's CDR3 is CASSEDRYEQYF. Here the CDR3 DNA reads TGCGCCAGCAGCGAAGACAGGTACGAGCAGTACTTC.

There are many counts of this clonotype. In nucleotides, the CDR3 is TGTGCCAGCAGCGTAGACGGGAGGGCCGTCGAGCAGTACTTC. This sequence encodes CASSVDGRAVEQYF. The chain is built from TRBV9 and TRBJ2-7; 8 nucleotides match TRBD2. The junction had 5 bases not matched to a gene; V was cut back by 0 bases and J by 6 bases. Germline V lookup: CDR1 SGDLS, CDR2 YYNGEE. This CDR3 spans 14 amino acids.

This clonotype was seen ten or more times. The genes are TRBV12-3 or TRBV12-4 and TRBJ1-2; the D gene is possibly TRBD1 (5 bases). Trimming left V 5 bases short and J 4 bases short, with 14 bases between. The CDR3 extends over 14 amino acids. CDR3 sequence: CASSRSGITYGYTF. Here the CDR3 DNA reads TGTGCCAGCAGTAGGTCAGGGATTACCTATGGCTACACCTTC.

The table lists this clonotype with a few counts. In DNA, the CDR3 is TGTGCCTGGAGTAGGCAGAGCTCCTACGAGCAGTACTTC. It is translated as CAWSRQSSYEQYF. The V call is TRBV30, the J call TRBJ2-7; no clear D gene. The CDR3 is 13 amino acids. Germline V gene data show CDR1 as GTSNPN and CDR2 as SVGIG (reference sequence). Trimming took 2 bases from V and 0 from J, leaving 8 bases between them.

This clonotype came up a few times. V gene TRBV20-1 combines with J gene TRBJ2-7, with 8 bases lining up with TRBD2. The J segment lost 5 bases and the V segment lost 6 bases, leaving 9 bases of the junction unmatched. The CDR3 is 13 amino acids. CDR1 is DFQATT and CDR2 is SNEGSKA in the germline V gene (reference sequence). The CDR3, as DNA: TGCAGTGCCGAGGGGACTAGTATCCACGAGCAGTACTTC. Protein product: CSAEGTSIHEQYF.

This chain links TRBV7-9 with TRBJ1-1; weak D call: TRBD1 (6 bases). The CDR3 runs to 14 residues. Germline V lookup: CDR1 SEHNR, CDR2 FQNEAQ (reference sequence). V was trimmed by 8 bases and J by 0 bases, leaving 13 bases between them. The CDR3 DNA reads TGTGCCAGCGGCCTACAGGGCCTGAACACTGAAGCTTTCTTT. Protein sequence: CASGLQGLNTEAFF.

The V call is TRBV7-8, the J call TRBJ1-5, with TRBD1 matching 9 bases. The CDR3 runs 15 residues. Per germline, CDR1 SGHVS and CDR2 FQNEAQ. V shed 5 bases, J shed 6 bases, and the junction held 8 bases outside the gene matches. The CDR3, as DNA: TGTGCCAGCAGCCAGAGAGGGACAGGGCTTCAGCCCCAGCATTTT. It yields the protein CASSQRGTGLQPQHF.

In this sample, this clonotype turned up many times. This chain joins TRBV5-1 and TRBJ1-1; D unclear. The CDR3 runs to 13 residues. V dropped 4 bases and J dropped 1 base, with 8 bases sitting between them. The germline V gene encodes CDR1 SGHRS and CDR2 YFSETQ. This CDR3 is CASSLSQNTEAFF. The CDR3 DNA is TGCGCCAGCAGCCTCTCACAGAACACTGAAGCTTTCTTT.

The chain carries TRBV7-2 and TRBJ1-3; D remains unclear. V lost 3 bases to trimming and J lost 2 bases, with 11 bases between them. This CDR3 comprises 15 residues. Germline CDR1 SGHTA, CDR2 FQGNSA. The CDR3 loop is CASSFGAEAGNTIYF. The CDR3 DNA reads TGTGCCAGCAGCTTTGGAGCTGAGGCTGGAAACACCATATATTTT.

The chain couples TRBV11-2 to TRBJ2-6; 8 bases line up with TRBD1. Germline CDR1 reads SGHAT; CDR2 reads FQNNGV. The ends lost 4 bases at V and 2 bases at J; junction bases unmatched: 13. The CDR3 runs 19 residues. CDR3 sequence: CASSSPRGRGRAGANVLTF. Written as DNA, the CDR3 is TGTGCCAGCAGCTCCCCCCGTGGCAGGGGGCGGGCTGGGGCCAACGTCCTGACTTTC.

This clonotype was detected a few times. The rearrangement links TRBV9 to TRBJ2-1; D is undetermined. Trimming cost V 0 bases and J 8 bases, with 9 bases left between them. In germline, CDR1 is SGDLS, CDR2 YYNGEE. The CDR3 is made up of 13 amino acids. CDR3 DNA: TGTGCCAGCAGCGTAGGAGGTCTCCATGAGCAGTTCTTC. Protein: CASSVGGLHEQFF.

This clonotype has more than one count but fewer than ten. The chain's CDR3 is CASTNSVGGYTF. The CDR3 coding sequence is TGTGCCAGCACCAACAGTGTGGGAGGCTACACCTTC. The chain employs TRBV6-2 or TRBV6-3 and TRBJ1-2; D ambiguous. In germline, CDR1 is MNHEY, CDR2 SVGEGT. CDR3 size: 12 residues. Trimming pared 7 bases from V and 8 bases from J, leaving 14 bases between.

This clonotype was observed a handful of times. The chain carries TRBV7-2 and TRBJ2-1; a weak D match, TRBD2 (5 bases). V shed 5 bases and J shed 4 bases, with 15 bases lying between them. This CDR3 is 15 amino acids long. Germline CDR1 and CDR2: SGHTA and FQGNSA. The CDR3 is CASSARDSIYNEQFF. As DNA, the CDR3 is TGTGCCAGCAGCGCCCGGGATTCTATATACAATGAGCAGTTCTTC.

This rearrangement joins TRBV20-1 to TRBJ1-4; D remains unclear. The V gene's germline CDR1 is DFQATT and CDR2 SNEGSKA (reference sequence). Trimming cost V 4 bases and J 2 bases, with 11 bases left between them. CDR3 length equals 14 residues. CDR3 region: CSATSMGTNEKLFF. The CDR3 bases are TGCAGTGCTACCTCGATGGGGACTAATGAAAAACTGTTTTTT.

V usage is TRBV29-1 and J usage is TRBJ2-7, with 8 bases that match TRBD1. The CDR3 is 14 residues long. Trimming cost V 2 bases and J 4 bases; bases outside gene matches: 7. Germline values: CDR1 SQVTM, CDR2 ANQGSEA. The CDR3, as DNA: TGCAGCGTTGAATTTAGGACAGGGAATTACGAGCAGTACTTC. This sequence encodes CSVEFRTGNYEQYF.

This clonotype was observed at least ten times. V and J are TRBV20-1 and TRBJ2-5; D remains unclear. Deletions cut 6 bases from V and 7 bases from J, with 21 bases between. The CDR3 covers 14 residues. The germline CDR1 and CDR2 sequences are DFQATT and SNEGSKA (reference sequence). The DNA of the CDR3 is TGCAGTGCCGACGGCCTCCAAAGGAAATCGACCCAGTACTTC. Translation gives CSADGLQRKSTQYF.

This clonotype has a count of ten or more. The chain joins TRBV28 to TRBJ2-3; tentative D call: TRBD2 (5 bases). Germline values: CDR1 MDHEN, CDR2 SYDVKM. Trimming cost V 1 base and J 4 bases, with 9 bases left between them. There are 14 residues in the CDR3. The CDR3 bases are TGTGCCAGCAGTTTATACCCGGGGTCAGATACGCAGTATTTT. Encoded protein: CASSLYPGSDTQYF.

This clonotype was found many times. This chain uses TRBV10-3 with TRBJ2-4; tentatively, D is TRBD1 (5 bases). CDR1 is ENHRY, CDR2 SYGVKD, per germline. This CDR3 is built from 15 residues. V was shortened by 2 bases and J by 6 bases, with 14 bases between the two germline ends. Here the CDR3 reads CAISERGRDRNIQYF. CDR3 nucleotides: TGTGCCATCAGTGAGAGGGGCCGAGACAGAAACATTCAGTACTTC.

The rearrangement uses TRBV7-2 and TRBJ2-7, with 12 bases that match TRBD1. Germline-derived CDR1 and CDR2 are SGHTA and FQGNSA. CDR3 length equals 14 residues. Unmatched junction bases numbered 3, after V lost 4 bases and J lost 5 bases. CDR3 amino acids: CASSWGQGAHEQYF. Written as DNA, the CDR3 is TGTGCCAGCAGCTGGGGACAGGGGGCCCACGAGCAGTACTTC. Full variable domain (outside the CDR3, taken from reference TRBV7-2 and TRBJ2-7): GAGVSQSPSNKVTEKGKDVELRCDPISGHTALYWYRQSLGQGLEFLIYFQGNSAPDKSGLPSDRFSAERTGGSVSTLTIQRTQQEDSAVYLCASSWGQGAHEQYFGPGTRLTVT.